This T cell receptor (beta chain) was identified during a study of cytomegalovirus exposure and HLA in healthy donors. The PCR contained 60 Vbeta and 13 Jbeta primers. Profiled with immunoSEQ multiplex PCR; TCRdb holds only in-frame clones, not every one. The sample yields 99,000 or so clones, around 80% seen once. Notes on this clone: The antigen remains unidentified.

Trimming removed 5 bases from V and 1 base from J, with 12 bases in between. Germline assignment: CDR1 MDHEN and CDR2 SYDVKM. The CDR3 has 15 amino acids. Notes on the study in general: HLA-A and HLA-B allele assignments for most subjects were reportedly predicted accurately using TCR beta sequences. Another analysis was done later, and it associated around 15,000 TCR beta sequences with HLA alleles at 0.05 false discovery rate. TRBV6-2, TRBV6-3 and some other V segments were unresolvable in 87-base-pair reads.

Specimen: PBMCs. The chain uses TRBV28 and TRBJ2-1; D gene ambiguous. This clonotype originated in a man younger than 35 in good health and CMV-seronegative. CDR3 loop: CASSPDIQSYNEQFF. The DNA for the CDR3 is TGTGCCAGCAGTCCTGACATCCAGTCCTACAATGAGCAGTTCTTC.